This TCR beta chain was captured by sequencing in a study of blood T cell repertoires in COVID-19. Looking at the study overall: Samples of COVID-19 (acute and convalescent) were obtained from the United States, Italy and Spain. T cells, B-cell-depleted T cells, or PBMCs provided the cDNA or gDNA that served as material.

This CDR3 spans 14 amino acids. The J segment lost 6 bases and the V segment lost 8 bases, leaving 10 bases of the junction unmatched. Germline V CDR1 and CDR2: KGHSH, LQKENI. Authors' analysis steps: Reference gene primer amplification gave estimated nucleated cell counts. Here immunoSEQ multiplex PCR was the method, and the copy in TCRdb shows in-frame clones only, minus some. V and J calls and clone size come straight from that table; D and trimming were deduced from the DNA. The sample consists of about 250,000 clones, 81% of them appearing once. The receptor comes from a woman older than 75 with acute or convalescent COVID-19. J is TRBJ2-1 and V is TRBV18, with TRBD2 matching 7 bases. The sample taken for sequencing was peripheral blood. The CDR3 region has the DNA TGTGCCAGCATGGGGGGGAGTATAGGCAATGAGCAGTTCTTC. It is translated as CASMGGSIGNEQFF.